The next 23 T cell receptor beta chains were all read from a single sample in a study of memory CD4+ T cells and cytomegalovirus serostatus. Repertoires were generated with immunoSEQ multiplex PCR, while TCRdb's copy carries only in-frame clones and drops some. The table shows tens of thousands of clones, with 60% to 85% occurring only once. The sort gate was single viable CD3+CD4+CD8-CD45RO+ cells for memory CD4+ T cells. Input material: memory CD4+ T cells from blood. The receptors were gathered from an adult in good health and CMV-seronegative.

V is TRBV29-1 and J is TRBJ1-1; no firm D call. The CDR3 length is 11 residues. Trimming stripped 6 bases from V and 4 bases from J, with 9 bases between. The germline CDR1 and CDR2 sequences are SQVTM and ANQGSEA. CDR3 sequence (DNA): TGCAGCGTGGGTGCCCTCACTGAAGCTTTCTTT. Protein: CSVGALTEAFF.

In this sample, this clone turned up once. The CDR3 DNA sequence: TGTGCCAGCGAGGGACACAGTTTTTCCTCTGGAAACACCATATATTTT. This sequence encodes CASEGHSFSSGNTIYF. This sequence joins TRBV28 and TRBJ1-3; D may be TRBD1 (6 bases). The CDR3 is made up of 16 amino acids. CDR1 and CDR2 (germline): MDHEN, SYDVKM. V was shortened by 8 bases and J by 0 bases, with 17 bases between the two germline ends.

This sequence joins TRBV2 and TRBJ1-4; D unclear. Looked up from germline, CDR1 is SNHLY and CDR2 is FYNNEI. The length of the CDR3 is 16 residues. Trimming left V 4 bases short and J 7 bases short, with 19 bases between. The CDR3 spells CASSALGLGPREKLFF. CDR3 nucleotides: TGTGCCAGCAGTGCCCTGGGGTTGGGCCCGCGTGAAAAACTGTTTTTT. Drawing the rest from reference TRBV2 and TRBJ1-4, the complete variable domain is EPEVTQTPSHQVTQMGQEVILRCVPISNHLYFYWYRQILGQKVEFLVSFYNNEISEKSEIFDDQFSVERPDGSNFTLKIRSTKLEDSAMYFCASSALGLGPREKLFFGSGTQLSVL.

V gene TRBV7-2 combines with J gene TRBJ2-3, with D possibly matching TRBD2 (5 bases). The CDR3 is 15 residues long. Trimming removed 0 bases at V and 6 bases at J, with 13 bases between. CDR1 and CDR2 (germline): SGHTA, FQGNSA. The DNA of the CDR3 is TGTGCCAGCAGCTTAGCGGCTAGCATGCAGGATACGCAGTATTTT. Protein product: CASSLAASMQDTQYF.

The genes are TRBV7-9 and TRBJ2-7, with D possibly TRBD2 on 5 matching bases. Trimming removed 4 bases from V and 2 bases from J, with 15 bases in between. There are 15 residues in the CDR3. Germline V CDR1 and CDR2: SEHNR, FQNEAQ (reference sequence). The chain's CDR3 is CASSSPEGSPYEQYF. Here the CDR3 DNA reads TGTGCCAGCAGCTCCCCAGAGGGCTCTCCCTACGAGCAGTACTTC. Together with reference TRBV7-9 and TRBJ2-7, the CDR3 gives the full variable domain: DTGVSQNPRHKITKRGQNVTFRCDPISEHNRLYWYRQTLGQGPEFLTYFQNEAQLEKSRLLSDRFSAERPKGSFSTLEIQRTEQGDSAMYLCASSSPEGSPYEQYFGPGTRLTVT.

There are a few counts of this clone. This chain uses TRBV6-1 with TRBJ1-4; TRBD1 is a possible D gene (5 bases). The germline V and J ends were trimmed by 3 bases and 5 bases, with 19 bases remaining between them. This CDR3 region has 17 residues. CDR1 and CDR2 from the germline V gene are MNHNS and SASEGT. The CDR3 DNA follows: TGTGCCAGCAGTGATGCACCACCAGAGGGGTCAAATGAAAAACTGTTTTTT. As protein: CASSDAPPEGSNEKLFF.

This chain connects TRBV2 to TRBJ2-5; D possibly corresponds to TRBD1 (6 bases). The germline gives CDR1 SNHLY, CDR2 FYNNEI. V lost 11 bases and J 2 bases, leaving 9 bases between the germline ends. This CDR3 has 11 amino acids. CDR3 sequence (DNA): TGTGCCGTACAGGGTCAAGAGACCCAGTACTTC. Protein: CAVQGQETQYF.

This chain uses TRBV4-3 with TRBJ2-5; D unclear. The CDR3 loop spans 14 amino acids. Germline V CDR1 and CDR2: LGHNA, YSLEER. The germline V and J ends were trimmed by 4 bases and 3 bases, with 12 bases remaining between them. In nucleotides, the CDR3 is TGCGCCAGCAGCCTCGGACCTAGAGAAGAGACCCAGTACTTC. This codes for CASSLGPREETQYF.

The rearrangement uses TRBV7-3 and TRBJ2-3; D is ambiguous. Germline assignment: CDR1 SGHTA and CDR2 FQGTGA. The CDR3 covers 14 residues. The V gene lost 1 base and the J gene lost 3 bases, with 8 bases spanning the gap. CDR3 residues: CASSLNVGTDTQYF. As DNA, the CDR3 is TGTGCCAGCAGCTTAAATGTCGGGACAGATACGCAGTATTTT.

The V and J genes are TRBV27 and TRBJ2-3; D is uncertain. Germline V gene lookup returns CDR1 MNHEY and CDR2 SMNVEV (reference sequence). The CDR3 runs to 13 residues. V lost 5 bases to trimming and J lost 9 bases, with 15 bases between them. The CDR3 protein is CASSVAKRATQYF. CDR3 sequence (DNA): TGTGCCAGCAGTGTCGCCAAACGGGCCACGCAGTATTTT.

The chain joins TRBV19 to TRBJ1-2, with D possibly TRBD1 on 6 matching bases. V was cut by 7 bases and J by 5 bases, with 20 bases left in between. CDR3 length: 15 amino acids. Germline V gene lookup returns CDR1 LNHDA and CDR2 SQIVND (reference sequence). The CDR3 loop reads CASTLNEGGFYGYTF. The CDR3 nucleotides are TGTGCCAGTACTCTAAACGAGGGGGGTTTTTATGGCTACACCTTC.

V is TRBV6-1 and J is TRBJ1-4, with D perhaps matching TRBD1 (5 bases). The CDR3 covers 17 residues. Trimming cost V 2 bases and J 4 bases, with 17 bases left between them. Germline V lookup: CDR1 MNHNS, CDR2 SASEGT. CDR3 in DNA: TGTGCCAGCAGTGAATTTACTGGGACCCTGTTTAATGAAAAACTGTTTTTT. This sequence encodes CASSEFTGTLFNEKLFF.

The chain recombines TRBV10-3 with TRBJ2-1; D may match TRBD1 or TRBD2 (5 bases each). V was cut by 0 bases and J by 7 bases, with 16 bases left in between. The CDR3 covers 16 residues. Germline CDR1 and CDR2: ENHRY and SYGVKD. CDR3 loop: CAISESTPGQGNEQFF. DNA for the CDR3: TGTGCCATCAGTGAGTCGACCCCGGGGCAGGGAAATGAGCAGTTCTTC.

This rearrangement joins TRBV6-6 to TRBJ1-5, with 7 bases that match TRBD1. The V and J ends lost 5 bases and 5 bases, in that order; junction bases with no gene match: 9. This CDR3 spans 15 amino acids. Germline lookup yields CDR1 MNHNY and CDR2 SVGAGI (reference sequence). The CDR3 DNA is TGTGCCAGCAGTACCCTCGGGACAGCCGATCAGCCCCAGCATTTT. Translation: CASSTLGTADQPQHF.

The J gene is TRBJ1-4, the V gene TRBV7-2; D call uncertain. V shed 5 bases and J shed 10 bases, with 14 bases lying between them. Germline assignment: CDR1 SGHTA and CDR2 FQGNSA. This CDR3 is 13 amino acids long. The CDR3 nucleotides are TGTGCCAGCAGCGAGACCGTGGATGGAAAACTGTTTTTT. This encodes CASSETVDGKLFF.

The chain uses TRBV19 and TRBJ1-4, with 7 bases aligning to TRBD1. V was clipped by 8 bases and J by 4 bases; unmatched bases: 16. The CDR3 is 17 residues long. Germline CDR1 and CDR2: LNHDA and SQIVND (reference sequence). Written as DNA, the CDR3 is TGTGCCAGTCAAAGCAATAACGACAGGGCAGATAATGAAAAACTGTTTTTT. It encodes CASQSNNDRADNEKLFF. Full variable domain (missing parts from reference TRBV19 and TRBJ1-4): DGGITQSPKYLFRKEGQNVTLSCEQNLNHDAMYWYRQDPGQGLRLIYYSQIVNDFQKGDIAEGYSVSREKKESFPLTVTSAQKNPTAFYLCASQSNNDRADNEKLFFGSGTQLSVL.

This chain uses TRBV5-6 with TRBJ2-1, with 12 bases lining up with TRBD1. Germline loops: CDR1 SGHDT, CDR2 YYEEEE. V lost 2 bases and J lost 4; bases outside the gene matches: 10. CDR3 length: 18 residues. This CDR3 is CASSFFSGQGARYNEQFF. CDR3 coding DNA: TGTGCCAGCAGCTTCTTTTCGGGACAGGGGGCTCGGTACAATGAGCAGTTCTTC. The variable domain in full, with the rest retrieved from reference TRBV5-6 and TRBJ2-1, is DAGVTQSPTHLIKTRGQQVTLRCSPKSGHDTVSWYQQALGQGPQFIFQYYEEEERQRGNFPDRFSGHQFPNYSSELNVNALLLGDSALYLCASSFFSGQGARYNEQFFGPGTRLTVL.

V is TRBV19 and J is TRBJ1-2; D might be TRBD1 (5 bases). Germline V lookup: CDR1 LNHDA, CDR2 SQIVND (reference sequence). There are 12 residues in the CDR3. Trimming shortened V by 8 bases and J by 4 bases, and 11 bases separated the two germline ends. The CDR3 DNA reads as TGTGCCAGTGCCGGGACGGCCTATGGCTACACCTTC. Translation: CASAGTAYGYTF.

The chain uses TRBV11-1 and TRBJ2-7; 10 positions agree with TRBD2. The CDR3 extends over 14 amino acids. Looked up from germline, CDR1 is SGHAT and CDR2 is FQDESV (reference sequence). Trimming at V came to 5 bases and at J to 6 bases, leaving 7 bases not matched to a gene. CDR3 coding DNA: TGTGCCAGCAGCGAAGGACTAGCGGAGACCGAGCAGTACTTC. It is translated as CASSEGLAETEQYF.

The rearrangement links TRBV29-1 to TRBJ2-1; the D gene is possibly TRBD1 (6 bases). Between the trimmed V and J ends, which lost 6 bases and 6 bases, there was a span of 15 bases. The CDR3 spans 13 residues. Germline lookup yields CDR1 SQVTM and CDR2 ANQGSEA. The CDR3 is CSVGDIQPNEQFF. DNA of the CDR3: TGCAGCGTCGGGGACATTCAACCCAATGAGCAGTTCTTC.

The chain joins TRBV7-2 to TRBJ2-7; TRBD1 or TRBD2 may be the D gene (8 bases each). The V gene lost 4 bases and the J gene lost 2 bases, with 21 bases spanning the gap. CDR1 is SGHTA and CDR2 is FQGNSA in the germline V gene. CDR3 length equals 17 residues. CDR3 in amino acids: CASSWTGSSRGAYEQYF. As DNA, the CDR3 is TGTGCCAGCAGCTGGACAGGGTCCTCGCGGGGGGCCTACGAGCAGTACTTC.

This clone was counted a single time. The J gene is TRBJ2-1, the V gene TRBV13; possible D gene TRBD1, 5 bases. The CDR3 totals 14 residues. V lost 0 bases, J lost 6 bases, and 9 bases lay in between. Germline CDR1 reads PRHDT; CDR2 reads FYEKMQ (reference sequence). Here the CDR3 reads CASSLGQGVNEQFF. The CDR3 coding sequence is TGTGCCAGCAGCTTAGGTCAGGGTGTCAATGAGCAGTTCTTC.

This clone was counted between two and nine times. The chain couples TRBV6-5 to TRBJ1-1; D might be TRBD1 (5 bases). V was clipped by 6 bases and J by 0 bases, with 14 bases between them. CDR3 length: 15 amino acids. Per the germline V gene, CDR1 is MNHEY and CDR2 is SVGAGI. The CDR3 protein is CASRAAGVMNTEAFF. The DNA for the CDR3 is TGTGCCAGCAGGGCCGCGGGGGTTATGAACACTGAAGCTTTCTTT.